This T cell receptor beta chain was obtained from a study of CD8+ T cells in alopecia areata. Study-wide points: Given one nonresponder, whether baseline CD8+ expansion relates to response remains uncertain. Many of the expanded lesional clones endured in scalp and blood while on tofacitinib. Clonality in the scalp and expanded CD8+ clones ranked among the top 100 were significantly decreased by tofacitinib.

This sample's treatment: oral pan-JAK inhibitor, 5-10 mg twice daily. From alopecia areata patients, lesional scalp punch biopsies and peripheral blood were collected. RNA was isolated and reverse transcribed to cDNA, the sequencing template. The table came from immunoSEQ multiplex PCR; TCRdb's copy has only in-frame clones and leaves some out. The table has about 210,000 clones, roughly three fifths seen once. A note on this clone: Its antigen is undetermined.

V was cut by 1 base and J by 2 bases, with 14 bases left in between. Germline V gives CDR1 SGHTA, CDR2 FQGNSA. The CDR3 length is 16 residues. This receptor was taken from a human donor with alopecia areata. The specimen comprised CD4+ T cells sorted from blood, sampled at approximately week 45, from a patient treated with tofacitinib. J is TRBJ1-1 and V is TRBV7-2; a possible D gene is TRBD1 (6 bases). The CDR3 DNA is TGTGCCAGCAGCTTAGACAGGGTGTCAGCTAACACTGAAGCTTTCTTT. Residues: CASSLDRVSANTEAFF. Together with reference TRBV7-2 and TRBJ1-1, the CDR3 gives the full variable domain: GAGVSQSPSNKVTEKGKDVELRCDPISGHTALYWYRQSLGQGLEFLIYFQGNSAPDKSGLPSDRFSAERTGGSVSTLTIQRTQQEDSAVYLCASSLDRVSANTEAFFGQGTRLTVV.